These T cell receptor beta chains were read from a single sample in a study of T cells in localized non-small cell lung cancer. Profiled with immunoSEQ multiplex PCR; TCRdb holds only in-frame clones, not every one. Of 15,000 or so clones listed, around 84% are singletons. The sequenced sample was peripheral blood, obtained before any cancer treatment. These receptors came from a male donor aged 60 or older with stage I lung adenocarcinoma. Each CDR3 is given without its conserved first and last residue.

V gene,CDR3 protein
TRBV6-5,ASSYSGTSRSEQY
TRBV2,ASSQGAAPQPQH
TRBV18,ASSPLQSNEQF
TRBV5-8,ASSDGTSGRTDTQY
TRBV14,ASSQGGAGETQY
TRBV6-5,ASRDRVAKNIQY
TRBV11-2,ASSFNRDQPQH
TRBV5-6,ASRGQDNYGYT
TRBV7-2,ASSFPASYEQY
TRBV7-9,ASSFAGTDHNEQF
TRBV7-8,ASFSPPNEQY
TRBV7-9,ASSRFSRSWETQY
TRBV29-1,SVERSGNEQF
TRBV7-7,ASSKEWGAGELF
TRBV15,ATSRGQGLDEQY
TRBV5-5,ASSWGVGTDTQY
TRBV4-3,ASSQEGGQSYISPLH
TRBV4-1,ASSPLTVQGQGVNEKLF
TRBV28,ASSSPSGLVEQY
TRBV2,ASRLNSPTYEQY
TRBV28,ASTFGGSGQPQH
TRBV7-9,ASSGNLVAEKLF
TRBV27,ASSPLEGSTDTQY
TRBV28,ASSFSRFEAF
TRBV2,ASRFRSNSPLH
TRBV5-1,ASSLGHKETQY
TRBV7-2,ASSSGTSGIRETQY
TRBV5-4,ASSLDKNNSPLH
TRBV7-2,ASTPGGGNEFDTQY
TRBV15,ATSRDGGIQY
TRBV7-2,ASSPDPILSNEQF
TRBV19,ASQNTGKGIPYGYT
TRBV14,ASSRQSLANEKLF
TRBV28,ASSPPRENTEAF
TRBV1,TSSQRQGGYT
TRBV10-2,ASSPTRNGEQF
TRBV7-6,ASSLGGRADEQF
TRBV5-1,ASSLTGDWSTEAF
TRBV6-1,ASSESRDTQY
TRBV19,ASRTGATNTEAF
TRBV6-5,ASSPPGQPQH
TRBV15,ATSRDLTSGSY
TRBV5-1,ASSLSIQSYNEQF
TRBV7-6,ASSVRTAPFNSPLH
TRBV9,ASSVYAGVQETQY
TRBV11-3,ASSSNRQRADTQY
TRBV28,ASSPGQGKENTGELF
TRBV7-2,ASSSSGGWGEQY
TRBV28,ASRRGQDASF
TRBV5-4,ASSPAGLANYNEQF
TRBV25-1,ASRDRVTDTQY
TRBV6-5,ASRRGTGINEKLF
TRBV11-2,ASSLGGTVLGEQF